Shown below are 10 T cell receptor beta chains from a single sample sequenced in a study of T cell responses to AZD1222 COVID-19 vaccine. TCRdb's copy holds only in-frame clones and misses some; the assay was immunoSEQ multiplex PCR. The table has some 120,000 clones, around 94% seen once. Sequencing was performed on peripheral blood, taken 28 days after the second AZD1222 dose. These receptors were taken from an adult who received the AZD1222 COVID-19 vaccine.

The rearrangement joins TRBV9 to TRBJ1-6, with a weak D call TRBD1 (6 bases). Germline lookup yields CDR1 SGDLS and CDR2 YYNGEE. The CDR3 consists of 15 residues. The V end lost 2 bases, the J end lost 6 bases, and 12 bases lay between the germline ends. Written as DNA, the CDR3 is TGTGCCAGCAGCGTTCTGGGGGCAGGTAATTCACCCCTCCACTTT. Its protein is CASSVLGAGNSPLHF.

CDR3 coding DNA: TGTGCCAGCAGTTACGCCTGGGCCCGGGATGGCTATGGCTACACCTTC. The encoded protein is CASSYAWARDGYGYTF. The chain uses TRBV6-5 and TRBJ1-2; no firm D call. The CDR3 contains 16 residues. Trimming cost V 2 bases and J 4 bases, with 17 bases left between them. The V gene's germline CDR1 is MNHEY and CDR2 SVGAGI.

The CDR3 loop reads CASSLVWQANTGELFF. The CDR3 DNA sequence: TGTGCCAGCAGCTTAGTATGGCAGGCGAACACCGGGGAGCTGTTTTTT. V usage is TRBV11-3 and J usage is TRBJ2-2; D is ambiguous. Trimming shortened V by 1 base and J by 0 bases, and 9 bases separated the two germline ends. The CDR3 contains 16 residues. From germline, CDR1 is SGHNT and CDR2 YENEEA.

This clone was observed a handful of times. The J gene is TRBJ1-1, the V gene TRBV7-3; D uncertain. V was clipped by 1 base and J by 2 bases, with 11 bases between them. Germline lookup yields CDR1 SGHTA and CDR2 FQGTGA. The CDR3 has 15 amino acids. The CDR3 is CASSLSGSGNTEAFF. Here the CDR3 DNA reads TGTGCCAGCAGCTTAAGCGGGTCGGGAAACACTGAAGCTTTCTTT.

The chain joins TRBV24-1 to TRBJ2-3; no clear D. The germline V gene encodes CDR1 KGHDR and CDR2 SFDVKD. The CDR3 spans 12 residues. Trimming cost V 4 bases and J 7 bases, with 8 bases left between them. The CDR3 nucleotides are TGTGCCACCAGTGAGGGGTTAAATACGCAGTATTTT. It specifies CATSEGLNTQYF.

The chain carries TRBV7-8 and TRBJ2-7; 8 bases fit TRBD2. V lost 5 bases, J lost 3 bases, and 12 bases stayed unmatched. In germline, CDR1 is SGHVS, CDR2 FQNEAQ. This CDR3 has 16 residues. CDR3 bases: TGTGCCAGCAGCCCACCGGGAGGGGCGTTGAGCTACGAGCAGTACTTC. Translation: CASSPPGGALSYEQYF.

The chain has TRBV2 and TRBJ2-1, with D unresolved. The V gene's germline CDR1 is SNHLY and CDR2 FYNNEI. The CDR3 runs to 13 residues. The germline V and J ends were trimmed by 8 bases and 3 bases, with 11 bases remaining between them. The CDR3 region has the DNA TGTGCCAGCTATAACGGTGACTACAATGAGCAGTTCTTC. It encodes CASYNGDYNEQFF.

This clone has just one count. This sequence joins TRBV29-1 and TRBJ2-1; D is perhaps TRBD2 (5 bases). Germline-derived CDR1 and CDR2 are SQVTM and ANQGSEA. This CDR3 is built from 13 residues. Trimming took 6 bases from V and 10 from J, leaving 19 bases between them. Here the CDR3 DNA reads TGCAGCGTGGACTTAATGCGCCTTACCGAGCAGTTCTTC. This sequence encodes CSVDLMRLTEQFF.

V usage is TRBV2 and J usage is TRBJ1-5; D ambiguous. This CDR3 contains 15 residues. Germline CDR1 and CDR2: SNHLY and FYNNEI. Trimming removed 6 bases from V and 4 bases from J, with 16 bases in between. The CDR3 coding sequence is TGTGCCAGCAGACAAGAAACCGGCGGGAATCAGCCCCAGCATTTT. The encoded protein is CASRQETGGNQPQHF.

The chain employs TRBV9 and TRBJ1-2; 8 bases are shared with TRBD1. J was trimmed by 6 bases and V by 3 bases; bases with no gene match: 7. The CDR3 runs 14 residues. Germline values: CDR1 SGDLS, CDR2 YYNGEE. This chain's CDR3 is CASSEKQGADGYTF. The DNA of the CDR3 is TGTGCCAGCAGCGAGAAGCAGGGGGCGGATGGCTACACCTTC.